This T cell receptor beta chain was observed in a study of shared clonotypes between healthy human individuals. Method: immunoSEQ multiplex PCR; TCRdb's copy keeps in-frame clones and lacks some. This sample yields about 490,000 clones, of which about 82% are seen a single time; roughly 13% belongs to the top ten. Germline assignment: CDR1 LNHDA and CDR2 SQIVND (reference sequence). V was shortened by 6 bases and J by 4 bases, with 16 bases between the two germline ends. The CDR3 covers 15 residues. This TCR was recovered from a woman in her thirties or forties in good health. Some clones in this sample may be carry-over from other donors' samples. The chain has TRBV19 and TRBJ2-1; a possible D gene is TRBD1 (5 bases). Sequenced material: PBMCs. The CDR3 loop is CASSRDRGTYNEQFF. The CDR3 bases are TGTGCCAGTAGCAGGGATCGCGGAACTTACAATGAGCAGTTCTTC.